This T cell receptor beta chain was sequenced during a study of cytomegalovirus exposure and HLA in healthy donors. The approximately 130-subject validation cohort, separate from the roughly 700-subject first cohort, included the donors. The study, taken as a whole, reports: The study flagged 150 to 200 TCR beta chains as cytomegalovirus-associated.

A remark on this clone: Its target is unknown.

With 9 bases clipped from V and 2 bases from J, the junction kept 2 bases outside the gene matches. This CDR3 region has 13 residues. CDR1 and CDR2 from the germline V gene are SEHNR and FQNEAQ (reference sequence). The repertoire was sequenced with immunoSEQ multiplex PCR; TCRdb's copy has only in-frame clones and lacks some. The sample comprises 200,000 to 250,000 clones, 75% to 95% of which are singletons, and roughly 1% rests with the top ten. The clonotype originates from a woman aged 18 to 35 in good health and CMV-seronegative. The chain carries TRBV7-9 and TRBJ2-1, with 9 bases fitting TRBD2. Sample: PBMCs. CDR3 nucleotides: TGTGCCAGTAGCGGGAGCCCCTACAATGAGCAGTTCTTC. Translating gives CASSGSPYNEQFF.